A selection of T cell receptor beta chains follows, all from one sample in a study of blood T cells in healthy people across ages. One entry per CDR3 protein results from TCRdb running MiXCR on the 5' RACE reads. The repertoire has over a million distinct CDR3 sequences, 45% of them found once; the top ten carry 18%. The source material was blood. Receptors were obtained from a woman aged 55-70 years in good health. Both conserved end residues are part of each CDR3. Fields, in order: clone size, D gene, J gene, V gene, CDR3 length, CDR3 protein, CDR3 DNA. The D gene is left open where the match is weak. Size is omitted from some rows. Given values are once, few, many or a class for expanded clones.

>-|TRBD1|TRBJ2-3|TRBV6-5|16
CASRPTRQGAQSTQYF
TGTGCCAGCAGGCCAACACGTCAGGGGGCGCAGAGTACGCAGTATTTT
>few|TRBD1|TRBJ2-7|TRBV9|19
CASSVIGDRDGRASYEQYF
TGTGCCAGCAGCGTCATAGGGGACAGGGATGGGAGGGCCTCTTACGAGCAGTACTTC
>-|-|TRBJ2-3|TRBV28|16
CASSSQRTPSTDTQYF
TGTGCCAGCAGTTCCCAAAGGACACCTAGCACAGATACGCAGTATTTT
>-|-|TRBJ1-1|TRBV7-3|13
CASSLSSQTEAFF
TGTGCCAGCAGCTTATCTAGTCAAACTGAAGCTTTCTTT
>-|-|TRBJ1-5|TRBV3-1|14
CASSQRTDNQPQHF
TGTGCCAGCAGCCAACGGACAGACAATCAGCCCCAGCATTTT
>few|TRBD1|TRBJ2-1|TRBV20-1|15
CSAASIRQGGGEQFF
TGCAGTGCCGCCTCGATCAGACAGGGGGGTGGTGAGCAGTTCTTC
>few|TRBD1|TRBJ2-7|TRBV29-1|12
CSGTTGSYEQYF
TGCAGCGGAACGACAGGGTCCTACGAGCAGTACTTC
>-|-|TRBJ2-7|TRBV27|22
CASSLWGRSGSSPAALAYEQYF
TGTGCCAGCAGTTTATGGGGTAGGTCGGGGTCTTCCCCGGCAGCCCTAGCCTACGAGCAGTACTTC
>-|-|TRBJ2-5|TRBV20-1|14
CSARETRVTGTQYF
TGCAGTGCTAGAGAAACGCGGGTGACAGGGACCCAGTACTTC
>many|-|TRBJ2-3|TRBV10-1|13
CASSESGADTQYF
TGCGCCAGCAGTGAGTCTGGGGCAGATACGCAGTATTTT
>once|TRBD2|TRBJ2-5|TRBV2|15
CASSDGLATQETQYF
TGTGCCAGCAGTGATGGACTAGCGACCCAAGAGACCCAGTACTTC
>-|TRBD1|TRBJ2-7|TRBV5-1|15
CASSLRQDRGGEQYF
TGCGCCAGCAGCTTGAGACAAGACAGGGGGGGCGAGCAGTACTTC
>-|-|TRBJ2-4|TRBV30|13
CAWSLQGKNIQYF
TGTGCCTGGAGTTTACAGGGTAAAAACATTCAGTACTTC
>few|TRBD1|TRBJ2-3|TRBV27|16
CASFRQGKRSTDTQYF
TGTGCCAGCTTTAGACAGGGGAAAAGGTCCACAGATACGCAGTATTTT
>-|-|TRBJ1-2|TRBV27|15
CASSLVDSGTSGYTF
TGTGCCAGCAGTTTAGTCGATTCCGGGACAAGTGGCTACACCTTC
>-|TRBD1|TRBJ2-7|TRBV29-1|16
CSVEDLTGGSGDEQYF
TGCAGCGTTGAAGATCTGACAGGGGGGAGTGGGGACGAGCAGTACTTC
>-|-|TRBJ2-1|TRBV29-1|13
CSVPTPGHNEQFF
TGCAGCGTGCCGACCCCGGGACACAATGAGCAGTTCTTC
>-|-|TRBJ2-3|TRBV20-1|15
CSARDSDTSTDTQYF
TGCAGTGCTAGAGATTCGGATACTAGCACAGATACGCAGTATTTT
>-|TRBD2|TRBJ2-3|TRBV9|16
CASSVGAGDLTDTQYF
TGTGCCAGCAGCGTGGGAGCGGGGGACCTCACAGATACGCAGTATTTT
>-|-|TRBJ1-1|TRBV10-3|14
CAISALQESTEAFF
TGTGCCATCAGTGCTTTACAGGAGAGCACTGAAGCTTTCTTT
>-|-|TRBJ2-3|TRBV5-5|15
CASSSQRGLGDTQYF
TGTGCCAGCAGCAGCCAACGGGGTTTGGGAGATACGCAGTATTTT
>-|TRBD1|TRBJ2-7|TRBV13|15
CASSLGQGGTYEQYF
TGTGCCAGCAGCTTAGGACAGGGGGGAACCTACGAGCAGTACTTC
>-|TRBD2|TRBJ2-5|TRBV6-5|17
CASMFAASGKAKETQYF
TGTGCCAGCATGTTCGCGGCTAGCGGGAAAGCGAAGGAGACCCAGTACTTC
>-|-|TRBJ1-4|TRBV7-9|16
CASSSGHVATNEKLFF
TGTGCCAGCAGCTCCGGACATGTTGCAACTAATGAAAAACTGTTTTTT
>-|TRBD2|TRBJ2-7|TRBV4-1|15
CASSQDELADYEQYF
TGCGCCAGCAGCCAAGACGAACTAGCGGATTACGAGCAGTACTTC
>-|TRBD2|TRBJ2-7|TRBV5-5|17
CASSFSGLAGVPYEQYF
TGTGCCAGCAGCTTTTCCGGTCTAGCGGGAGTCCCCTACGAGCAGTACTTC
>few|TRBD2|TRBJ2-7|TRBV4-1|15
CASSQETSVIYEQYF
TGCGCCAGCAGCCAAGAGACTAGCGTGATCTACGAGCAGTACTTC
>-|-|TRBJ2-7|TRBV21-1|15
CASSKWGGSLYEQYF
TGTGCCAGCAGCAAATGGGGGGGCAGTCTCTACGAGCAGTACTTC
>few|-|TRBJ2-2|TRBV7-6|14
CASSFRLNTGELFF
TGTGCCAGCAGCTTCAGACTTAACACCGGGGAGCTGTTTTTT
>few|-|TRBJ2-7|TRBV29-1|14
CSAKTRDNYYEQYF
TGCAGCGCCAAGACCCGGGACAACTACTACGAGCAGTACTTC
>few|TRBD2|TRBJ2-1|TRBV7-6|20
CASSLGPASGVLGSYNEQFF
TGTGCCAGCAGCTTAGGTCCGGCTAGCGGGGTATTAGGATCCTACAATGAGCAGTTCTTC
>few|-|TRBJ1-2|TRBV11-2|15
CASSSRRTHEYGYTF
TGTGCCAGCAGCTCCCGCCGGACCCATGAATATGGCTACACCTTC
>-|-|TRBJ2-3|TRBV27|14
CASSLRRYTDTQYF
TGTGCCAGCAGTTTACGGCGGTACACAGATACGCAGTATTTT
>few|TRBD2|TRBJ2-7|TRBV6-1|15
CASSQFGRAAYEQYF
TGTGCCAGCAGTCAGTTCGGGAGGGCCGCCTACGAGCAGTACTTC
>-|-|TRBJ2-7|TRBV4-1|16
CASSQQKGRGSNEQYF
TGCGCCAGCAGCCAACAAAAGGGAAGGGGGTCCAACGAGCAGTACTTC
>-|TRBD2|TRBJ2-5|TRBV7-9|14
CASSLARGKETQYF
TGTGCCAGCAGCTTAGCGCGGGGGAAGGAGACCCAGTACTTC
>-|-|TRBJ2-1|TRBV12-3/TRBV12-4|13
CASSYSRVAPQFF
TGTGCCAGCAGTTACTCTAGGGTGGCACCCCAGTTCTTC